This is a list of T cell receptor beta chains from one sample in a study of technical replicates of blood from a few donors. Produced via immunoSEQ multiplex PCR; TCRdb's table is partial and in-frame only. Among some 10,000 clones, approximately 94% were seen once, and the ten largest hold 6% to 8.5%. Sequenced: PBMCs. The receptor source for this set is a human donor in good health. The CDR3 runs from the conserved cysteine through the conserved F or W. The D gene is left open where the match is weak. A row's size may be missing; if present it is once, few, many or a size class.

J,V,size,D,CDR3,DNA
TRBJ2-2,TRBV5-1,-,TRBD1,CASSRSGQGAAGELFF,TGCGCCAGCAGCCGCTCCGGACAGGGGGCCGCCGGGGAGCTGTTTTTT
TRBJ1-2,TRBV5-6,once,TRBD1,CASSHLNQIRDRTGYTF,TGTGCCAGCAGCCACCTTAACCAAATCCGGGACAGAACGGGCTACACCTTC
TRBJ2-1,TRBV27,-,-,CASSLYPNEQFF,TGTGCCAGCAGTTTGTATCCCAATGAGCAGTTCTTC
TRBJ1-1,TRBV28,-,TRBD1,CASSLHVDRRMNTEAFF,TGTGCCAGCAGTTTACATGTGGACAGGAGAATGAACACTGAAGCTTTCTTT
TRBJ2-2,TRBV30,-,TRBD2,CARLAANTGELFF,TGTGCCCGACTAGCCGCGAACACCGGGGAGCTGTTTTTT
TRBJ2-2,TRBV9,-,-,CASSVARGTGELFF,TGTGCCAGCAGCGTAGCCAGGGGAACCGGGGAGCTGTTTTTT
TRBJ2-7,TRBV19,-,-,CASSMGPGLSAYEQYF,TGTGCCAGTAGTATGGGGCCGGGACTCTCCGCCTACGAGCAGTACTTC
TRBJ2-1,TRBV30,once,-,CAWSEYPREGNEQFF,TGTGCCTGGAGTGAATACCCTAGAGAAGGCAATGAGCAGTTCTTC
TRBJ1-4,TRBV30,-,-,CAWSTVEKLFF,TGTGCCTGGAGTACAGTTGAAAAACTGTTTTTT
TRBJ2-2,TRBV28,-,TRBD2,CASSSASGRALYRIGELFF,TGTGCCAGCAGTTCCGCTAGCGGGAGGGCCCTTTATAGGATCGGGGAGCTGTTTTTT
TRBJ2-7,TRBV18,-,-,CASSPRQASYEQYF,TGTGCCAGCTCACCACGGCAGGCCTCCTACGAGCAGTACTTC